Below are 24 T cell receptor beta chains sequenced from a single sample in a study of blood T cell repertoires in COVID-19. Clones were read by immunoSEQ multiplex PCR, and TCRdb kept only the in-frame ones, dropping some. The data contain roughly 150,000 clones, around nine tenths of them seen just once; the ten biggest clones take up about 5%. The sequenced sample was peripheral blood. All receptors derive from a human donor in a cohort sampled during active COVID-19.

The chain employs TRBV6-1 and TRBJ1-3; tentative D call: TRBD1 (6 bases). This CDR3 region has 15 residues. Trimming left V 0 bases short and J 4 bases short, with 10 bases between. CDR1 is MNHNS and CDR2 is SASEGT in the germline V gene. The CDR3 nucleotides are TGTGCCAGCAGTGAAGCGGGACACTTAGGAAACACCATATATTTT. Translated: CASSEAGHLGNTIYF.

This rearrangement joins TRBV27 to TRBJ2-5, with 14 bases fitting TRBD2. The CDR3 runs to 16 residues. Germline V lookup: CDR1 MNHEY, CDR2 SMNVEV (reference sequence). Losses at the gene ends were 8 bases for V and 6 bases for J; bases not matched to a gene: 11. The CDR3 loop reads CASQRLAGGRGKTQYF. The CDR3 coding sequence is TGTGCCAGCCAACGACTAGCGGGGGGGCGAGGAAAGACCCAGTACTTC.

This clone was recorded only once. The V gene is TRBV19, the J gene TRBJ1-2; 9 positions match TRBD1. V was clipped by 6 bases and J by 4 bases; unmatched bases: 6. This CDR3 has 14 amino acids. CDR1 is LNHDA, CDR2 SQIVND, per germline (reference sequence). The CDR3 loop reads CASSYPGQGYGYTF. CDR3 DNA sequence: TGTGCCAGTAGCTACCCGGGACAGGGCTATGGCTACACCTTC.

The CDR3 nucleotides are TGTGCCAGCAGTGATCGGACTAATTTCTACAATGAGCAGTTCTTC. It codes for CASSDRTNFYNEQFF. V is TRBV28 and J is TRBJ2-1; D is perhaps TRBD2 (6 bases). Trimming took 5 bases from V and 3 from J, leaving 14 bases between them. Germline CDR1 MDHEN, CDR2 SYDVKM. The CDR3 contains 15 residues.

The chain is built from TRBV7-8 and TRBJ1-2; no reliable D call. V was pared by 4 bases and J by 4 bases, with 13 bases between. There are 14 residues in the CDR3. The germline V gene has CDR1 SGHVS and CDR2 FQNEAQ. CDR3 nucleotides: TGTGCCAGCAGCTCCCGGGTGGTGAGCTATGGCTACACCTTC. Its protein product is CASSSRVVSYGYTF.

V is TRBV13 and J is TRBJ2-1; D is possibly TRBD1 (6 bases). V lost 0 bases to trimming and J lost 5 bases, with 14 bases between them. This CDR3 has 16 residues. Germline V gene sequence: CDR1 PRHDT, CDR2 FYEKMQ (reference sequence). DNA of the CDR3: TGTGCCAGCAGCTTAGGCCTGGGGGCTAGCAACAATGAGCAGTTCTTC. Encoded protein: CASSLGLGASNNEQFF.

The chain couples TRBV7-9 to TRBJ2-3, with D uncertain. The CDR3 runs 12 residues. Between the trimmed V and J ends, which lost 6 bases and 2 bases, there was a span of 6 bases. CDR1 is SEHNR and CDR2 is FQNEAQ in the germline V gene (reference sequence). CDR3 sequence (DNA): TGTGCCAGCAGGTTCCTCACAGATACGCAGTATTTT. Its translation is CASRFLTDTQYF.

The CDR3 region is CASHPLGVNTEAFF. The DNA for the CDR3 is TGCGCCAGCCACCCGCTAGGGGTGAACACTGAAGCTTTCTTT. The gene calls are TRBV4-1 and TRBJ1-1; D possibly corresponds to TRBD1 (5 bases). Trimming cost V 8 bases and J 0 bases, with 13 bases left between them. Germline V gene data show CDR1 as MGHRA and CDR2 as YSYEKL. The CDR3 sequence is 14 residues long.

The chain uses TRBV2 and TRBJ1-3, with a possible D match to TRBD1 (6 bases). The CDR3 runs 12 residues. CDR1 SNHLY and CDR2 FYNNEI come from the germline V gene. The germline V and J ends were trimmed by 8 bases and 2 bases, with 7 bases remaining between them. The CDR3 protein is CASAGAGNTIYF. The CDR3 DNA follows: TGTGCCAGCGCAGGGGCTGGAAACACCATATATTTT.

The genes are TRBV3-1 (or the pseudogene TRBV3-2) and TRBJ1-2, with 10 nucleotides matching TRBD1. Germline CDR1 is LGHDT and CDR2 is YNNKEL (reference sequence). The CDR3 contains 15 residues. Germline trimming cut 2 bases from V and 1 base from J; bases unmatched to any gene: 1. CDR3 in amino acids: CASSQRDRGNYGYTF. The CDR3 nucleotides read TGTGCCAGCAGCCAAAGGGACAGGGGTAACTATGGCTACACCTTC.

This clone was detected a few times. This chain links TRBV11-2 with TRBJ2-4; D not certain. The germline V gene has CDR1 SGHAT and CDR2 FQNNGV. CDR3 length: 15 amino acids. V was clipped by 3 bases and J by 6 bases, with 15 bases between them. CDR3 in DNA: TGTGCCAGCAGCTTTTGGCGGAAAGAGCCAAACATTCAGTACTTC. It translates to CASSFWRKEPNIQYF. The full variable domain, its missing parts supplied by reference TRBV11-2 and TRBJ2-4, is EAGVAQSPRYKIIEKRQSVAFWCNPISGHATLYWYQQILGQGPKLLIQFQNNGVVDDSQLPKDRFSAERLKGVDSTLKIQPAKLEDSAVYLCASSFWRKEPNIQYFGAGTRLSVL.

This clone was found once. The genes are TRBV10-1 and TRBJ1-5; TRBD1 aligns across 12 bases. The CDR3 is 17 residues long. Trimming at V came to 5 bases and at J to 1 base, leaving 6 bases not matched to a gene. Looked up from germline, CDR1 is WNHNN and CDR2 is SYGVQD (reference sequence). The CDR3 region is CASSWDRGPRSNQPQHF. The DNA of the CDR3 is TGCGCCAGCAGTTGGGACAGGGGGCCAAGGAGCAATCAGCCCCAGCATTTT.

The V and J genes are TRBV4-3 and TRBJ1-4, with D unresolved. The length of the CDR3 is 16 residues. V was cut by 0 bases and J by 8 bases, with 16 bases left in between. Germline lookup yields CDR1 LGHNA and CDR2 YSLEER. CDR3 loop: CASSQDPLGSQEKLFF. In nucleotides, the CDR3 is TGCGCCAGCAGCCAAGACCCACTCGGGAGTCAGGAAAAACTGTTTTTT.

The rearrangement uses TRBV11-3 and TRBJ2-7; TRBD2 agrees at 7 bases. V lost 5 bases to trimming and J lost 3 bases; unmatched junction nucleotides: 10. The CDR3 sequence is 15 residues long. CDR1 SGHNT and CDR2 YENEEA come from the germline V gene. CDR3 residues: CASSADPGGFYEQYF. The CDR3 nucleotides read TGTGCCAGCAGCGCAGACCCGGGAGGATTCTACGAGCAGTACTTC.

The genes are TRBV19 and TRBJ2-7; a possible D gene is TRBD2 (6 bases). Germline V lookup: CDR1 LNHDA, CDR2 SQIVND (reference sequence). CDR3 size: 16 residues. Trimming removed 5 bases at V and 0 bases at J, with 17 bases between. CDR3 region: CASSLGTGPSSYEQYF. In DNA, the CDR3 is TGTGCCAGTAGTCTCGGGACTGGACCTAGCTCCTACGAGCAGTACTTC.

The chain is built from TRBV19 and TRBJ1-1; 8 bases map to TRBD1. CDR1 and CDR2 (germline): LNHDA, SQIVND (reference sequence). The CDR3 totals 14 residues. The trim removed 3 bases at V and 10 bases at J, leaving 10 bases unmatched. CDR3 bases: TGTGCCAGTAGTATTGGGGACAGGACGCGTGGAGCTTTCTTT. Encoded protein: CASSIGDRTRGAFF.

In its sample, this clone was seen a few times. This CDR3 is also generated by other DNA sequences in the sample. V usage is TRBV6-6 and J usage is TRBJ1-1; no definite D call. Germline V CDR1 and CDR2: MNHNY, SVGAGI (reference sequence). The germline V and J ends were trimmed by 2 bases and 5 bases, with 9 bases remaining between them. The CDR3 runs 13 residues. CDR3 nucleotide sequence: TGTGCCAGCAGTTACCCTGGGAGAACTGAAGCTTTCTTT. This sequence encodes CASSYPGRTEAFF.

The V gene is TRBV29-1, the J gene TRBJ2-2; D uncertain. Trimming shortened V by 7 bases and J by 2 bases, and 8 bases separated the two germline ends. This CDR3 region has 12 residues. Looked up from germline, CDR1 is SQVTM and CDR2 is ANQGSEA. The CDR3 loop reads CSAILNTGELFF. The CDR3 DNA sequence: TGCAGCGCCATACTTAACACCGGGGAGCTGTTTTTT.

This clone was recorded only once. The genes are TRBV20-1 and TRBJ2-7; 7 nucleotides align to TRBD2. Germline V gives CDR1 DFQATT, CDR2 SNEGSKA (reference sequence). The CDR3 runs 12 residues. Trimming cost V 3 bases and J 3 bases; bases outside gene matches: 2. The CDR3 nucleotides read TGCAGTGCTAGTACTAGCGACTACGAGCAGTACTTC. This gives the protein CSASTSDYEQYF.

V gene TRBV5-1 combines with J gene TRBJ2-3, with 14 bases fitting TRBD2. CDR3 length: 16 amino acids. Trimming removed 3 bases from V and 4 bases from J; junction bases left unmatched: 4. Germline values: CDR1 SGHRS, CDR2 YFSETQ. CDR3 bases: TGCGCCAGCAGCTCGAGGACTAGCGGGGGGTCAGATACGCAGTATTTT. This encodes CASSSRTSGGSDTQYF.

The chain links TRBV15 to TRBJ1-5; TRBD1 agrees at 7 bases. Germline V gene data show CDR1 as LNHNV and CDR2 as YYDKDF (reference sequence). The CDR3 loop spans 14 amino acids. V lost 2 bases, J lost 6 bases, and 4 bases stayed unmatched. The CDR3 sequence is CATSRNKGAQPQHF. For the CDR3, the DNA is TGTGCCACCAGCAGAAATAAGGGGGCTCAGCCCCAGCATTTT.

The chain joins TRBV3-1 (or the pseudogene TRBV3-2) to TRBJ2-5; no clear D. V gave up 0 bases and J gave up 5 bases, with 16 bases separating them. Per germline, CDR1 LGHDT and CDR2 YNNKEL (reference sequence). The CDR3 has 16 amino acids. The CDR3: CASSQDFSASRETQYF. The DNA of the CDR3 is TGTGCCAGCAGCCAAGATTTTAGTGCAAGCCGGGAGACCCAGTACTTC.

This clone was detected a few times. V gene TRBV2 combines with J gene TRBJ1-5; weak D call: TRBD1 (5 bases). CDR3 length: 13 residues. The ends were cut back, 8 bases at V and 9 bases at J, with 17 bases in the middle. The germline gives CDR1 SNHLY, CDR2 FYNNEI. Here the CDR3 DNA reads TGTGCCAGCGGAGGGGATAGGGAAAGGCCCCAGCATTTT. Protein product: CASGGDRERPQHF.

The chain couples TRBV6-5 to TRBJ1-4, with TRBD1 identical over 8 bases. Germline assignment: CDR1 MNHEY and CDR2 SVGAGI. V was clipped by 7 bases and J by 7 bases; unmatched bases: 5. The CDR3 is 13 residues long. CDR3 loop: CASKVRGLEKLFF. CDR3 bases: TGTGCCAGCAAGGTCAGGGGGCTTGAAAAACTGTTTTTT.